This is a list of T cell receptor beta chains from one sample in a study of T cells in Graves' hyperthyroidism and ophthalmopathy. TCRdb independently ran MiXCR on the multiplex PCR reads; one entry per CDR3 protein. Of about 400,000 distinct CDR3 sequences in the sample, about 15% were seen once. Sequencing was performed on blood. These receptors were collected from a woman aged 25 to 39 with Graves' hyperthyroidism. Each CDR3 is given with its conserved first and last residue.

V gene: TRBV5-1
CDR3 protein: CASSQPPSGNPYEQYF

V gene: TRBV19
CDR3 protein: CASRRSSGRMNIQYF

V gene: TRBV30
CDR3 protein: CAWSGTSGSRRYNEQFF

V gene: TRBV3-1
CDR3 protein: CASCFFPGEQYF

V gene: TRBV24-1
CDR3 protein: CATWDGEETQYF

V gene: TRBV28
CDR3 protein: CASSFLAGLGTDTQYF

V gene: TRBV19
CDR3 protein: CASSISLRGPSYEQYF

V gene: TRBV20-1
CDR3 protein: CRRTPGQSVSQPQHF

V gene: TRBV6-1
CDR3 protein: CASSPSGGITEAFF

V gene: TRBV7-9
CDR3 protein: CASGLAGGYNEQFF

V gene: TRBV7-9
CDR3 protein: CASSWGRSLPYEQYF

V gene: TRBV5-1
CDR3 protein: CASSLFPGGTEAFF

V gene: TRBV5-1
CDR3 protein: CASSSGTSTAHTF

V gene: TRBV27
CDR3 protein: CASRPGGANTEAFF

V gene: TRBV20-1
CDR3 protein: CSATRLAGEGGELFF

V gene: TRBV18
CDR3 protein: CASSPGPKETQYF

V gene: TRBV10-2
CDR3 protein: CASRGLPYNEQFF

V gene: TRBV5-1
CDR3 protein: CASSLEAGGTEAFF

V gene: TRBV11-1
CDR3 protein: CASSPRLAGNNEQFF

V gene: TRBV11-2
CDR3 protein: CASSLGSGYNEQFF

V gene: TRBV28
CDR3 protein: CASSLWDSSYEQYF

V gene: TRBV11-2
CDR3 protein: CASTFGSGNTIYF

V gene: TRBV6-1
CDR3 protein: CASRQPGGGRGARPVNEQFF

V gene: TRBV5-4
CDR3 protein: CASSTYADTQYF

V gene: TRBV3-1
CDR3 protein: CASSPRLAAPDTQYF

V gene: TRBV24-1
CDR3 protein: CATSDSTSNSYEQYF

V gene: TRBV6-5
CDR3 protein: CASSFSNRGNTEAFF

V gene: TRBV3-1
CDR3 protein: CASSHTTGLDYGYTF

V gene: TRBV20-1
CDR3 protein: CSAQAGTGGIEQFF

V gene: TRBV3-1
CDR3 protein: CASSQINGGDEQFF

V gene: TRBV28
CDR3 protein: CASSLGHVSINQPQHF

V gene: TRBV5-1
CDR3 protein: CASSFPDTNTEAFF

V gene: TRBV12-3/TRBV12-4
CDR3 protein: CASNPISTGNTEAFF

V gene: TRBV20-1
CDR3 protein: CSARVIIDEQYF

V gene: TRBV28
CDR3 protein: CASSGIGQGPLTQYF

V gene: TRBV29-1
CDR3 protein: CSASPGLAGTTDTQYF

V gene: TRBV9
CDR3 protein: CASSVPNGGQETQYF